Listed below are T cell receptor beta chains from one sample, sequenced in a study of T cells in Graves' hyperthyroidism and ophthalmopathy. TCRdb reprocessed the multiplex PCR reads via MiXCR and lists one record per CDR3 protein. Among about 640,000 distinct CDR3 sequences listed, around 20% were seen once. The sequenced sample consisted of blood. All receptors derive from a man aged 30-40 years with Graves' ophthalmopathy. Each CDR3 is given with its conserved first and last residue. A D gene is named only where the DNA matches it firmly. Expanded clones get a size class; other rows say once, few or many, or leave the size out.

>TRBV28|TRBJ2-7|-|many
CASSLFGGAYEQYF
TGTGCCAGCAGTTTATTCGGGGGAGCCTACGAGCAGTACTTC
>TRBV20-1|TRBJ2-5|TRBD1|few
CSAQGQTQEAQYF
TGCAGTGCTCAGGGACAGACTCAAGAGGCCCAGTACTTC
>TRBV19|TRBJ2-7|TRBD1|-
CASRSRQGANEQYF
TGTGCCAGTAGATCCCGACAGGGGGCAAACGAGCAGTACTTC
>TRBV28|TRBJ2-1|-|many
CASSLGVYNEQFF
TGCGCCAGCAGCTTAGGCGTTTACAATGAGCAGTTCTTC
>TRBV4-1|TRBJ1-1|TRBD1|few
CASKGQGAITEAFF
TGCGCCAGCAAGGGACAGGGGGCGATCACTGAAGCTTTCTTT
>TRBV29-1|TRBJ2-1|-|-
CSVERHSVGDNEQFF
TGCAGCGTTGAAAGACACTCCGTTGGGGACAATGAGCAGTTCTTC
>TRBV7-2|TRBJ2-1|-|many
CASSLGTLADSYNEQFF
TGTGCCAGCAGCTTAGGAACTTTAGCGGACTCCTACAATGAGCAGTTCTTC
>TRBV11-1|TRBJ2-1|-|many
CASSLVGSRGNEQFF
TGTGCCAGCAGCTTGGTAGGTTCCCGCGGCAATGAGCAGTTCTTC
>TRBV28|TRBJ2-3|TRBD2|few
CASSYQLAAGDTQYF
TGTGCCAGCAGTTACCAACTAGCGGCGGGAGATACGCAGTATTTT
>TRBV18|TRBJ2-5|-|-
CASSATPGQMGGQYF
TGTGCCAGCTCAGCAACCCCGGGACAAATGGGGGGCCAGTACTTC
>TRBV5-1|TRBJ2-1|-|-
CASVGVSYNEQFF
TGCGCCAGTGTCGGGGTCTCCTACAATGAGCAGTTCTTC
>TRBV20-1|TRBJ2-7|-|-
CSARDRAGSPYEQYF
TGCAGTGCTAGAGATCGGGCGGGAAGCCCCTACGAGCAGTACTTC
>TRBV7-6|TRBJ2-1|TRBD2|many
CASSITSGRASEQFF
TGTGCCAGCAGCATAACTAGCGGGAGGGCGAGTGAGCAGTTCTTC
>TRBV2|TRBJ1-1|-|many
CASSVRQSNTEAFF
TGTGCCAGCAGTGTAAGACAGTCGAACACTGAAGCTTTCTTT
>TRBV6-1|TRBJ2-7|-|few
CASSYGWSGSYEQYF
TGTGCCAGCAGTTATGGTTGGTCCGGCTCCTACGAGCAGTACTTC
>TRBV27|TRBJ2-3|-|-
CASSLLSSTSTDTQYF
TGTGCCAGCAGTTTATTAAGTTCTACTTCTACAGATACGCAGTATTTT
>TRBV12-3/TRBV12-4|TRBJ1-5|-|many
CASNRGGGSSNQPQHF
TGTGCCAGCAACCGCGGAGGGGGGAGTAGCAATCAGCCCCAGCATTTT
>TRBV7-8|TRBJ1-1|-|-
CASSLWDLGGTNTEAFF
TGTGCCAGCAGCTTATGGGATCTCGGGGGGACAAACACTGAAGCTTTCTTT
>TRBV30|TRBJ2-1|TRBD1|-
CACYRDRGNEQFF
TGTGCCTGCTACCGGGACAGGGGGAATGAGCAGTTCTTC
>TRBV7-9|TRBJ2-1|TRBD2|many
CASSIRTSGSNNEQFF
TGTGCCAGCAGCATTAGGACTAGCGGGAGTAACAATGAGCAGTTCTTC
>TRBV6-6|TRBJ2-1|-|few
CASSYKGNEQFF
TGTGCCAGCAGTTACAAAGGGAATGAGCAGTTCTTC
>TRBV28|TRBJ1-1|-|few
CASSSFGGGNTEAFF
TGTGCCAGTAGTTCCTTCGGAGGGGGGAACACTGAAGCTTTCTTT
>TRBV20-1|TRBJ2-7|-|-
CSAHTIDPHYEQYF
TGCAGTGCTCACACTATCGACCCCCACTACGAGCAGTACTTC
>TRBV20-1|TRBJ2-3|-|few
CSARESDSALPTGDTQYF
TGCAGTGCTAGAGAGAGCGATAGCGCTCTTCCCACCGGAGATACGCAGTATTTT
>TRBV9|TRBJ2-7|-|few
CASSATGGAYEQYF
TGTGCCAGCAGCGCCACAGGGGGGGCCTACGAGCAGTACTTC
>TRBV5-1|TRBJ2-7|-|many
CASSLAGQTPYEQYF
TGCGCCAGCAGCTTGGCGGGACAAACGCCCTACGAGCAGTACTTC
>TRBV12-3/TRBV12-4|TRBJ2-1|-|-
CASSFIRVDNEQFF
TGTGCCAGCAGTTTTATAAGGGTTGACAATGAGCAGTTCTTC
>TRBV6-1|TRBJ2-7|-|many
CASRADGSSYEQYF
TGTGCCAGCAGGGCCGACGGAAGCTCCTACGAGCAGTACTTC
>TRBV11-3|TRBJ2-1|TRBD1|few
CASSRGAGQGNNEQFF
TGTGCCAGCAGCCGGGGTGCGGGACAGGGTAACAATGAGCAGTTCTTC
>TRBV6-2/TRBV6-3|TRBJ1-2|-|-
CASRFPGPYYGYTF
TGTGCCAGCAGATTTCCGGGACCTTACTATGGCTACACCTTC
>TRBV5-1|TRBJ2-2|-|-
CASSGTPSENTGELFF
TGCGCCAGCAGCGGTACACCCTCAGAGAACACCGGGGAGCTGTTTTTT
>TRBV7-9|TRBJ1-1|-|-
CAIGGGLPEAFF
TGTGCCATCGGGGGGGGCCTCCCTGAAGCTTTCTTT
>TRBV6-2/TRBV6-3|TRBJ2-2|TRBD1|-
CASTLDRGTGELFF
TGTGCCAGCACCCTCGACAGGGGCACCGGGGAGCTGTTTTTT
>TRBV4-1|TRBJ2-5|TRBD2|-
CASSQIRLAGPETQYF
TGCGCCAGCAGCCAGATACGACTAGCGGGCCCGGAGACCCAGTACTTC
>TRBV11-2|TRBJ1-5|-|many
CASSRGTALNQPQHF
TGTGCCAGCAGCAGGGGGACCGCGCTCAATCAGCCCCAGCATTTT
>TRBV9|TRBJ2-1|TRBD2|-
CASSARLAGDYNEQFF
TGTGCCAGCAGCGCGAGACTAGCGGGAGACTACAATGAGCAGTTCTTC
>TRBV11-2|TRBJ1-2|TRBD1|many
CASSLVPRQGAKGYTF
TGTGCCAGCAGCTTAGTTCCGAGACAGGGGGCTAAGGGCTACACCTTC
>TRBV20-1|TRBJ2-2|-|-
CIARTRQGSGELFF
TGCATTGCTAGGACACGGCAGGGGTCCGGGGAGCTGTTTTTT
>TRBV6-2/TRBV6-3|TRBJ2-5|TRBD2|-
CASSYSGLAGGPGWSETQYF
TGTGCCAGCAGTTACTCGGGACTAGCGGGAGGGCCGGGGTGGTCGGAGACCCAGTACTTC
>TRBV11-3|TRBJ2-1|TRBD1|many
CASGQGQAEEQFF
TGTGCCAGCGGACAGGGACAGGCCGAGGAGCAGTTCTTC
>TRBV20-1|TRBJ1-4|-|many
CSASRRGDEKLFF
TGCAGTGCTAGCCGAAGGGGCGATGAAAAACTGTTTTTT
>TRBV15|TRBJ1-5|-|few
CATRKKGARGNQPQHF
TGTGCCACCAGGAAGAAAGGGGCGAGGGGCAATCAGCCCCAGCATTTT
>TRBV25-1|TRBJ2-2|TRBD2|few
CASTPFGAGGNTGELFF
TGTGCCAGCACCCCCTTCGGGGCGGGAGGGAACACCGGGGAGCTGTTTTTT
>TRBV6-2/TRBV6-3|TRBJ1-5|-|few
CASSTPGPNQPQHF
TGTGCCAGCAGCACGCCGGGACCCAATCAGCCCCAGCATTTT
>TRBV7-2|TRBJ2-2|-|few
CASSPADTGELFF
TGTGCCAGCAGCCCGGCCGACACCGGGGAGCTGTTTTTT
>TRBV6-2/TRBV6-3|TRBJ2-7|TRBD2|-
CASNRLAGYEQYF
TGTGCCAGCAACCGACTAGCGGGCTACGAGCAGTACTTC
>TRBV6-1|TRBJ2-5|-|few
CASRRVQETQYF
TGTGCCAGCCGGAGGGTCCAAGAGACCCAGTACTTC
>TRBV28|TRBJ2-7|-|few
CASSRIRQGFRGRYEQYF
TGTGCCAGCAGCCGGATCCGGCAGGGGTTCAGGGGCAGGTACGAGCAGTACTTC
>TRBV5-6|TRBJ2-7|-|-
CASSYPGPLREQYF
TGTGCCAGCAGCTATCCGGGACCCCTCCGGGAGCAGTACTTC
>TRBV11-2|TRBJ2-1|TRBD2|many
CASSWGGLADSYNEQFF
TGTGCCAGCAGCTGGGGGGGACTAGCGGACTCCTACAATGAGCAGTTCTTC
>TRBV5-5|TRBJ2-7|-|-
CASSQGTPSEQYF
TGTGCCAGCAGCCAAGGGACCCCAAGCGAGCAGTACTTC
>TRBV5-1|TRBJ2-2|-|-
CASSSPHRVVTGELFF
TGCGCCAGCAGCTCCCCCCACAGGGTAGTCACCGGGGAGCTGTTTTTT
>TRBV7-9|TRBJ2-7|-|-
CASSAASLDEQYF
TGTGCCAGCAGCGCCGCTAGTCTCGACGAGCAGTACTTC
>TRBV7-7|TRBJ2-3|TRBD2|-
CASSLGGSPDTQYF
TGTGCTAGCAGCTTGGGCGGGAGCCCAGATACGCAGTATTTT